The 13 T cell receptor beta chains presented below share a single source sample, sequenced in a study of cytomegalovirus exposure and HLA in healthy donors. 13 Jbeta primers and 60 Vbeta primers were used for the PCR. Data came from immunoSEQ multiplex PCR; TCRdb stores just in-frame clones and leaves some out. There are around 84,000 clones in the sample, with about 4.6% held by the top ten. Sequences were obtained from PBMCs. The origin of the receptors is a man aged 25 to 40 in good health and CMV-seronegative.

In DNA form, the CDR3 reads TGTGCCAGCTCACCCCGGGTAGCGGGCCAAGAGACCCAGTACTTC. It specifies CASSPRVAGQETQYF. The chain has TRBV18 and TRBJ2-5; TRBD2 agrees at 7 bases. Germline V gene sequence: CDR1 KGHSH, CDR2 LQKENI. J gave up 1 base and V 3 bases, and 5 bases lay outside the gene matches. The CDR3 consists of 15 residues. Full variable domain (rest looked up from reference TRBV18 and TRBJ2-5): NAGVMQNPRHLVRRRGQEARLRCSPMKGHSHVYWYRQLPEEGLKFMVYLQKENIIDESGMPKERFSAEFPKEGPSILRIQQVVRGDSAAYFCASSPRVAGQETQYFGPGTRLLVL.

The J gene is TRBJ1-3, the V gene TRBV6-6; a weak D match, TRBD1 (6 bases). Trimming stripped 7 bases from V and 3 bases from J, with 7 bases between. This CDR3 spans 12 amino acids. Germline values: CDR1 MNHNY, CDR2 SVGAGI (reference sequence). The CDR3 DNA is TGTGCCAGCAAGGGGGATGGAAACACCATATATTTT. This codes for CASKGDGNTIYF.

The chain recombines TRBV4-3 with TRBJ2-7; 11 nucleotides match TRBD2. V lost 1 base, J lost 5 bases, and 13 bases stayed unmatched. CDR3 length equals 18 residues. In germline, CDR1 is LGHNA, CDR2 YSLEER. The CDR3 loop reads CASSQGLAGYFTGNEQYF. CDR3 nucleotide sequence: TGCGCCAGCAGCCAAGGACTAGCGGGATACTTCACTGGGAACGAGCAGTACTTC.

J is TRBJ2-7 and V is TRBV7-2; D is ambiguous. The CDR3 consists of 13 residues. Germline lookup yields CDR1 SGHTA and CDR2 FQGNSA. V was pared by 3 bases and J by 2 bases, with 8 bases between. DNA of the CDR3: TGTGCCAGCAGCTTGTCGACTCCCTACGAGCAGTACTTC. This sequence encodes CASSLSTPYEQYF.

This chain joins TRBV7-2 and TRBJ2-7; 7 bases are shared with TRBD2. V trimming: 1 base; J trimming: 7 bases; junction bases outside the gene matches: 4. Germline V gene lookup returns CDR1 SGHTA and CDR2 FQGNSA. CDR3 length equals 13 residues. DNA of the CDR3: TGTGCCAGCAGCTTAGTTGGGGGGGGAGAGCAGTACTTC. Translated, it gives CASSLVGGGEQYF.

The rearrangement uses TRBV7-9 and TRBJ1-2; D is perhaps TRBD1 (5 bases). The CDR3 spans 15 residues. Germline-derived CDR1 and CDR2 are SEHNR and FQNEAQ (reference sequence). Trimming shortened V by 0 bases and J by 6 bases, and 14 bases separated the two germline ends. CDR3 coding DNA: TGTGCCAGCAGCTTAGCGTATCAGGGCGTCCATGGCTACACCTTC. It yields the protein CASSLAYQGVHGYTF.

The genes are TRBV18 and TRBJ2-7; 11 positions agree with TRBD1. This CDR3 contains 17 residues. Unmatched junction bases numbered 6, after V lost 2 bases and J lost 0 bases. Germline lookup yields CDR1 KGHSH and CDR2 LQKENI. CDR3 sequence (DNA): TGTGCCAGCTCACCAATCGGACAGGGGGCTTTCTCCTACGAGCAGTACTTC. Its translation: CASSPIGQGAFSYEQYF.

The V gene is TRBV9, the J gene TRBJ2-3, with 10 nucleotides matching TRBD2. CDR1 and CDR2 (germline): SGDLS, YYNGEE. With V trimmed by 4 bases and J by 4 bases, 12 bases remained unmatched. CDR3 length: 17 residues. The DNA of the CDR3 is TGTGCCAGCAGCTTCTCTCCTGGACTAGCGGTCCCAGATACGCAGTATTTT. Encoded protein: CASSFSPGLAVPDTQYF.

The chain carries TRBV6-6 and TRBJ2-7; D is ambiguous. The CDR3 loop spans 13 amino acids. V lost 6 bases to trimming and J lost 3 bases, with 12 bases between them. Germline CDR1 is MNHNY and CDR2 is SVGAGI (reference sequence). This chain's CDR3 is CASSPTEFYEQYF. The CDR3 coding sequence is TGTGCCAGCAGCCCGACTGAATTCTACGAGCAGTACTTC.

V is TRBV6-5 and J is TRBJ1-6; 7 bases align to TRBD1. Germline V lookup: CDR1 MNHEY, CDR2 SVGAGI. The CDR3 spans 14 residues. V trimming: 8 bases; J trimming: 3 bases; junction bases outside the gene matches: 4. The CDR3 spells CASSRDSYNSPLHF. The DNA of the CDR3 is TGTGCCAGCTCTAGGGACAGCTATAATTCACCCCTCCACTTT.

The chain links TRBV11-3 to TRBJ2-7, with no clear D. V was trimmed by 4 bases and J by 3 bases, leaving 10 bases between them. The CDR3 totals 13 residues. The germline V gene has CDR1 SGHNT and CDR2 YENEEA. The CDR3 DNA reads as TGTGCCAGCAGCTCTCAAGAACACTACGAGCAGTACTTC. Protein sequence: CASSSQEHYEQYF.

CDR3 nucleotides: TGTGCCAGCAGTTACAGGGGGACGCCCTATGGCTACACCTTC. Translating it yields CASSYRGTPYGYTF. The chain recombines TRBV6-5 with TRBJ1-2; the D gene is possibly TRBD1 (6 bases). The V and J ends lost 2 bases and 4 bases respectively, with 11 bases between them. The CDR3 runs 14 residues. CDR1 is MNHEY, CDR2 SVGAGI, per germline.

This sequence joins TRBV6-6 and TRBJ2-5; TRBD1 might be the D (6 bases). V was cut by 0 bases and J by 1 base, with 12 bases left in between. CDR1 and CDR2 from the germline V gene are MNHNY and SVGAGI (reference sequence). The length of the CDR3 is 16 residues. CDR3 DNA: TGTGCCAGCAGTTACTCACGACAGGAGACCCAAGAGACCCAGTACTTC. Residues: CASSYSRQETQETQYF.